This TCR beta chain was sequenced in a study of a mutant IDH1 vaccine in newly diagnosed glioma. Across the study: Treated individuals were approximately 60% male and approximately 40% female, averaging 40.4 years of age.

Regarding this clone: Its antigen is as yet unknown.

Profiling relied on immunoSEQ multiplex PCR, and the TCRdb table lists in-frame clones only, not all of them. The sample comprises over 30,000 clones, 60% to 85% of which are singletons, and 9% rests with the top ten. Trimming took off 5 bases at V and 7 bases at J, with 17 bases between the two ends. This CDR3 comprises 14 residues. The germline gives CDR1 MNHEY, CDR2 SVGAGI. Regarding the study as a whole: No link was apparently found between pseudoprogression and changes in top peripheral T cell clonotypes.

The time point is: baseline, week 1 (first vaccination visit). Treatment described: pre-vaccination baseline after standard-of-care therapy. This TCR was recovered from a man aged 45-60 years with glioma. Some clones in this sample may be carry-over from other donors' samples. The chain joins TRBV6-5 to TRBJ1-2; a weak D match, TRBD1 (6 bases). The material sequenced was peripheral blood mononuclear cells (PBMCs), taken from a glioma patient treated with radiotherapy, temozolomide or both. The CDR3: CASSLGGGSGGYTF. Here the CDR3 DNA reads TGTGCCAGCAGTCTGGGGGGGGGCTCTGGTGGCTACACCTTC.